This T cell receptor (beta chain) was found in a study of blood T cells in healthy people across ages. PCR was performed a second time for roughly 7 to 11 cycles using a sample-barcoded 5' primer and a J-beta primer mix. TCRdb reprocessed the 5' RACE reads via MiXCR and lists one record per CDR3 protein. The table has roughly 730,000 distinct CDR3 sequences, around 50% seen once; the top ten hold approximately 24%. Overall study results and limits: When one million T cells were used, diversity estimates were thought to be underestimates. When set beside aged donors, long-lived donors presented more naive CD4+ cells and higher diversity.

A word on this clonotype: Its antigen is undetermined.

The receptor was derived from a man aged 35-49 years in good health. Sequencing input: blood.

CDR3: CSGDPGDTQYF. Here the CDR3 DNA reads TGCAGCGGGGACCCCGGGGATACGCAGTATTTT. The chain is built from TRBV29-1 and TRBJ2-3; D assignment may be TRBD1 or TRBD2 (5 bases each). Trimming took off 7 bases at V and 6 bases at J, with 11 bases between the two ends. The germline V gene has CDR1 SQVTM and CDR2 ANQGSEA. CDR3 length: 11 amino acids.